What follows describes a single TCR beta chain. This sample was taken from a study of blood T cell repertoires in COVID-19. Residents of 24 US areas, aged roughly 18 to 89 years, made up the participants. Participants had their cohort set by participant-reported clinical history. Authors' methods: Estimation of nucleated cell counts relied on the amplification of reference gene primers. TCRdb's copy holds only in-frame clones and misses some; the assay was immunoSEQ multiplex PCR. The DNA was the basis for D and trimming; V, J and clone size are from that table. The sample yields roughly 250,000 clones, roughly 87% seen once. Germline V gives CDR1 MNHEY, CDR2 SVGEGT. V gave up 0 bases and J gave up 3 bases; unmatched junction bases: 3. The CDR3 has 16 amino acids.

The sequence derives from a woman aged 25-40 years with acute COVID-19. The sequencing sample was made of PBMCs or T cells enriched from blood (not recorded which). The chain has TRBV6-2 or TRBV6-3 and TRBJ1-5, with 9 bases fitting TRBD1. The DNA of the CDR3 is TGTGCCAGCAGTTACTCCGGGACAGGGTACAATCAGCCCCAGCATTTT. The encoded protein is CASSYSGTGYNQPQHF.